This TCR beta chain was profiled in a study of T cell changes during pregnancy in multiple sclerosis. The method was immunoSEQ multiplex PCR; TCRdb's version includes in-frame clones alone and lacks a portion of them. The table shows under 60,000 clones, with approximately 90% occurring only once. After removal of 5 bases from V and 0 bases from J, the junction contained 10 bases not matched to a gene. CDR1 and CDR2 (germline): SQVTM, ANQGSEA. The CDR3 consists of 15 residues. The chain couples TRBV29-1 to TRBJ2-7; TRBD1 matches 7 bases. This TCR came from a female donor with multiple sclerosis, enrolled in a pregnancy study. The source was CD8+ T cells from peripheral blood mononuclear cells, collected after pregnancy. CDR3 sequence: CSVQRLGQSSYEQYF. CDR3 nucleotides: TGCAGCGTTCAACGCCTGGGACAGAGCTCCTACGAGCAGTACTTC.